The 9 T cell receptor beta chains listed next were all sequenced from one sample in a study of response to subunit inactivated influenza vaccine. TCRdb fed the RT-PCR reads into MiXCR, producing one record per CDR3 protein. Here the sample spans about 520,000 distinct CDR3 sequences, about 25% being singletons. The sample here was CD4+ T cells sorted from PBMCs, taken roughly 5 days after vaccination. These receptor sequences come from a man aged 50 to 59 who received an inactivated influenza vaccine.

This clonotype was counted a few times. The chain uses TRBV7-8 and TRBJ2-2, with 10 positions matching TRBD1. Germline V gene data show CDR1 as SGHVS and CDR2 as FQNEAQ. Trimming removed 1 base from V and 7 bases from J; junction bases left unmatched: 3. The length of the CDR3 is 15 residues. The CDR3 loop is CASSLDGTGDGELFF. CDR3 nucleotide sequence: TGTGCCAGCAGCTTAGATGGGACAGGGGACGGGGAGCTGTTTTTT.

The rearrangement joins TRBV20-1 to TRBJ2-3; 9 bases agree with TRBD2. This CDR3 spans 16 amino acids. Germline CDR1 and CDR2: DFQATT and SNEGSKA (reference sequence). Germline trimming cut 4 bases from V and 4 bases from J; bases unmatched to any gene: 12. DNA of the CDR3: TGCAGTGCTACTGTCGCGAGCGGGGGGTACTCAGATACGCAGTATTTT. It translates to CSATVASGGYSDTQYF.

There are a few counts of this clonotype. The chain has TRBV12-3 or TRBV12-4 and TRBJ2-1, with 14 bases aligning to TRBD2. The ends lost 6 bases at V and 2 bases at J; junction bases unmatched: 3. The CDR3 is 16 residues long. The CDR3 nucleotides read TGTGCCAGCAGGGGACTAGCGGGAGAACCCTACAATGAGCAGTTCTTC. Translation gives CASRGLAGEPYNEQFF.

The gene calls are TRBV6-1 and TRBJ1-4; D is perhaps TRBD1 (5 bases). This CDR3 contains 13 residues. CDR1 and CDR2 from the germline V gene are MNHNS and SASEGT. V shed 5 bases and J shed 8 bases, with 12 bases lying between them. The chain's CDR3 is CASSPRDGEKLFF. CDR3 DNA sequence: TGTGCCAGCAGTCCCCGGGACGGGGAAAAACTGTTTTTT.

This clonotype was seen just once. This chain connects TRBV14 to TRBJ2-7, with D possibly matching TRBD2 (5 bases). The germline V and J ends were trimmed by 3 bases and 4 bases, with 7 bases remaining between them. Germline values: CDR1 SGHDN, CDR2 FVKESK. The CDR3 extends over 12 amino acids. The CDR3 region has the DNA TGTGCCAGCAGCCATAGCGTATACGAGCAGTACTTC. Translation gives CASSHSVYEQYF.

CDR3 in amino acids: CASRQRRNRGLAFF. CDR3 nucleotide sequence: TGTGCCAGCAGACAACGTAGGAACAGGGGCTTAGCTTTCTTT. The chain uses TRBV12-3 or TRBV12-4 and TRBJ1-1; TRBD1 matches 7 bases. The CDR3 consists of 14 residues. J gave up 10 bases and V 6 bases, and 14 bases lay outside the gene matches.

This clonotype was picked up a small number of times. This sequence joins TRBV7-2 and TRBJ2-5, with 8 bases matching TRBD1. This CDR3 spans 13 amino acids. Trimming removed 3 bases from V and 6 bases from J; junction bases left unmatched: 3. Germline V gene sequence: CDR1 SGHTA, CDR2 FQGNSA. This CDR3 is CASSFDRGQTQYF. CDR3 in DNA: TGTGCCAGCAGCTTCGACAGGGGTCAGACCCAGTACTTC.

J is TRBJ2-5 and V is TRBV6-4, with unresolved D. CDR3 length: 14 residues. The V gene lost 6 bases and the J gene lost 0 bases, with 11 bases spanning the gap. CDR1 is MRHNA, CDR2 SNTAGT, per germline. The CDR3: CASRRLQNQETQYF. Written as DNA, the CDR3 is TGTGCCAGCAGAAGGTTGCAGAACCAAGAGACCCAGTACTTC.

This clonotype was detected a few times. The chain has TRBV4-3 and TRBJ1-5; D call uncertain. CDR1 is LGHNA and CDR2 is YSLEER in the germline V gene. Trimming shortened V by 0 bases and J by 4 bases, and 13 bases separated the two germline ends. The CDR3 is 16 amino acids. The CDR3, as DNA: TGCGCCAGCAGCCAAGATTACGGCAGCCGTAATCAGCCCCAGCATTTT. This sequence encodes CASSQDYGSRNQPQHF.